This entry concerns a single T cell receptor beta chain. Its antigen is as yet unknown. The sample is drawn from a study of cytomegalovirus exposure and HLA in healthy donors. Looking at the study overall: The study's early data release held approximately 91 million unique TCRs from HLA-typed donors.

This PCR relied on a set of 60 Vbeta primers and 13 Jbeta primers. Some clones are missing from TCRdb's copy, which holds only in-frame ones; the method was immunoSEQ multiplex PCR. The data hold 180,000 or so clones, with about 83% observed a single time. Trimming left V 2 bases short and J 0 bases short, with 8 bases between. The length of the CDR3 is 14 residues. CDR1 and CDR2 from the germline V gene are KGHSY and FQNENV. Study-level points and caveats: The classifier was said to identify cytomegalovirus status with high specificity and sensitivity. TCR beta sequences reportedly predicted the HLA-A and HLA-B alleles of most subjects accurately. Judged likely to be a sequencing artifact was a cluster of highly shared sequence variants.

The sequenced material came from PBMCs. The origin of this receptor is a female donor in good health and CMV-seronegative. The chain couples TRBV16 to TRBJ2-7, with D maybe TRBD1 (6 bases). The CDR3 nucleotides read TGTGCCAGCAGCCAACTACAGGGCTCCTACGAGCAGTACTTC. Translation gives CASSQLQGSYEQYF.